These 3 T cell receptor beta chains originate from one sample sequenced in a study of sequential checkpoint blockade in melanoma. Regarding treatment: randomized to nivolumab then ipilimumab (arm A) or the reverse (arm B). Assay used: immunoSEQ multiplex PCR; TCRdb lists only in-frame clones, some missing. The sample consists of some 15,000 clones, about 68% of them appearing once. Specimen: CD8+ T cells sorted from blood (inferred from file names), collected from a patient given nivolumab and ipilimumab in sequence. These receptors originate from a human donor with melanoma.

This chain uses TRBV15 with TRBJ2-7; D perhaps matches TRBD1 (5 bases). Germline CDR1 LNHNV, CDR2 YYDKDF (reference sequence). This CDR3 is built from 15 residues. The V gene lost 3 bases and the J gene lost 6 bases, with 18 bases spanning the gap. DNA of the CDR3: TGTGCCACCAGCAGTGGACACCGGACCTTGCGCGAGCAGTACGTC. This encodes CATSSGHRTLREQYV.

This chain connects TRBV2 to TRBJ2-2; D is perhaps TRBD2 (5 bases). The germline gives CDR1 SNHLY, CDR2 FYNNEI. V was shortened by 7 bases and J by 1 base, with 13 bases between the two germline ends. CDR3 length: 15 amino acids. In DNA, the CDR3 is TGTGCCAGCACCCGGGGAACCGAGAACACCGGGGAGCTGTTTTTT. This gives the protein CASTRGTENTGELFF.

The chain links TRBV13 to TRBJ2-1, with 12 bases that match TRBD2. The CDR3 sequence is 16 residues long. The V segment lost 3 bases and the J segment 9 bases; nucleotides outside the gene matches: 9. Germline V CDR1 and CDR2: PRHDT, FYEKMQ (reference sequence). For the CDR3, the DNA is TGTGCCAGCAGCTTGGGTAGACTAGCGGGAGTTGTTGAGCAGTTCTTC. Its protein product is CASSLGRLAGVVEQFF.